Listed below are T cell receptor beta chains from one sample, sequenced in a study of T cell repertoires in cytomegalovirus infection. The antigens of these receptors remain unknown. TCRdb fed the reads into MiXCR, producing one record per CDR3 protein. Seen here are 250,000 to 300,000 distinct CDR3 sequences, roughly a fifth observed once, and the top ten hold roughly 19%. The sequencing used cultured PBMCs, collected from culture after CMV antigen stimulation. These receptors all come from a human donor in good health (CMV status not recorded). Some clones in this sample may be carry-over from other donors' samples. Each CDR3 is given with its conserved first and last residue. The order of the fields is D gene, V gene, clone size, J gene, CDR3 DNA, CDR3 protein. The D gene is left open where the match is weak. Size is stated for part of the rows, as once, few or many counts, or as a class when the clone is expanded.

>.|TRBV7-2|few|TRBJ1-4
TGTGCCAGCCGCAGACAGAGCGGAGCAACTAATGAAAAACTGTTTTTT
CASRRQSGATNEKLFF
>.|TRBV5-1|many|TRBJ1-6
TGCGCCAGCAGCCCCCGGGCCTTAGAGAATTCACCCCTCCACTTT
CASSPRALENSPLHF
>.|TRBV12-3/TRBV12-4|.|TRBJ1-5
TGTGCCAGCAGTTTATTGAGGGGGAACGGGCAGCCCCAGCATTTT
CASSLLRGNGQPQHF
>TRBD1|TRBV28|few|TRBJ1-1
TGTGCCAGCAGTTCCACAACAGGGGATCTAAACACTGAAGCTTTCTTT
CASSSTTGDLNTEAFF
>.|TRBV20-1|.|TRBJ2-1
TGCAGTGCTAGAGGCCCCCAGCGGCTTGAGCAGTTCTTC
CSARGPQRLEQFF
>TRBD1|TRBV12-3/TRBV12-4|few|TRBJ1-2
TGTGCCAGCACCTTAGACAGGGACTTTCCTAACTATGGCTACACCTTC
CASTLDRDFPNYGYTF
>.|TRBV5-4|.|TRBJ2-1
TGTGCCAGCAGCTTGGATCCCCTAACCAATGAGCAGTTCTTC
CASSLDPLTNEQFF
>.|TRBV11-2|many|TRBJ2-7
TGTGCCAGCAGACGATCGATACGAAATGCAGGCTACGAGCAGTACTTC
CASRRSIRNAGYEQYF
>.|TRBV6-1|many|TRBJ2-1
TGTGCCAGCAGTGGCGAAGGGACAAAATCCTACAATGAGCAGTTCTTC
CASSGEGTKSYNEQFF
>.|TRBV20-1|.|TRBJ2-5
TGCAGTGCTAGTAGGGGGGAGGATGAGACCCAGTACTTC
CSASRGEDETQYF
>TRBD2|TRBV6-5|many|TRBJ2-1
TGTGCCAGCAGTTACTCGCGGGCTTGGGGACTAGCGGGTAGCTATGAGCAGTTCTTC
CASSYSRAWGLAGSYEQFF
>.|TRBV7-6|many|TRBJ2-1
TGTGCCAGCAGCTTAGTCCCCCCCGATCGCTCCTACAATGAGCAGTTCTTC
CASSLVPPDRSYNEQFF
>TRBD1|TRBV27|.|TRBJ1-2
TGTGCCAGCAGTTTATGGGACAGCTCTCCAAAGGGCTACACCTTC
CASSLWDSSPKGYTF
>.|TRBV7-2|many|TRBJ2-1
TGTGCCAGCAGCTTAGACCCTACTAGTATTTATGAGCAGTTCTTC
CASSLDPTSIYEQFF
>TRBD2|TRBV6-2/TRBV6-3|.|TRBJ2-2
TGTGCCAGCAGCTTCGGACTAGCGGGAGGGAACACCGGGGAGCTGTTTTTT
CASSFGLAGGNTGELFF
>.|TRBV12-3/TRBV12-4|.|TRBJ1-2
TGTGCCAGCACCTCGAACGGTTTTGAAGGCTACACCTTC
CASTSNGFEGYTF
>.|TRBV7-2|many|TRBJ1-5
TGTGCCAGCAGCACCCGGACCTGGGGCAATCAGCCCCAGCATTTT
CASSTRTWGNQPQHF
>TRBD2|TRBV7-2|many|TRBJ2-3
TGTGCCAGCCGAGGACTAGCGGGAGTGGGAGATACGCAGTATTTT
CASRGLAGVGDTQYF
>.|TRBV7-2|many|TRBJ2-5
TGTGCCAGCAGCTTAGTTATACAAGAGACCCAGTACTTC
CASSLVIQETQYF
>TRBD2|TRBV7-2|few|TRBJ2-2
TGTGCCAGCAGTCCCAGCGGGGGGGGCACCGGGGAGCTGTTTTTT
CASSPSGGGTGELFF
>TRBD2|TRBV11-2|many|TRBJ2-2
TGTGCCAGCATCCCAAGAGGCGGGAGGAAAAACACCGGGGAGCTGTTTTTT
CASIPRGGRKNTGELFF
>.|TRBV6-6|few|TRBJ2-1
TGTGCCAGCAGCTGGGTGACCCCTTCAAGTCGGAATGAGCAGTTCTTC
CASSWVTPSSRNEQFF
>TRBD2|TRBV6-2/TRBV6-3|few|TRBJ2-3
TGTGCCAGCAGTTCAAAGGGAGTAGCGGGAGTTATCACAGATACGCAGTATTTT
CASSSKGVAGVITDTQYF
>.|TRBV6-1|.|TRBJ1-3
TGTGCCAGCAGTGAGGGGCCAGACCCTGGAAACACCATATATTTT
CASSEGPDPGNTIYF
>.|TRBV12-3/TRBV12-4|.|TRBJ1-1
TGTGCCGATCAGGTCATGAACACTGAAGCTTTCTTT
CADQVMNTEAFF
>.|TRBV24-1|few|TRBJ2-1
TGTGCCACCAGTGATAGCGGGCAGGGGACCTACAATGAGCAGTTCTTC
CATSDSGQGTYNEQFF
>.|TRBV2|few|TRBJ1-1
TGTGCCAGCAGTGCGGGGGCGCGGGACACTGAAGCTTTCTTT
CASSAGARDTEAFF
>.|TRBV12-3/TRBV12-4|.|TRBJ1-2
TGTGCCAGCAGCCACGGAGAGTACTATGGCTACACCTTC
CASSHGEYYGYTF
>.|TRBV29-1|many|TRBJ2-5
TGCAGCGTTCTAATAGAGACCCAGTACTTC
CSVLIETQYF
>.|TRBV7-3|many|TRBJ2-7
TGTGCCAGCAGCTCCCATGGGGGTTCTTTCAACGAGCAGTACTTC
CASSSHGGSFNEQYF
>.|TRBV11-2|.|TRBJ2-1
TGTGCCAGCAGCTTAAGCCTAAGCGTACCGTTCTTC
CASSLSLSVPFF
>.|TRBV29-1|few|TRBJ2-7
TGCAGCGTTGGGACGGTGAGCTCCTACGAGCAGTACTTC
CSVGTVSSYEQYF
>.|TRBV7-9|.|TRBJ2-2
TGTGCCAGCAGCTCGGCGGTCACCGGGGAGCTGTTTTTT
CASSSAVTGELFF
>.|TRBV28|.|TRBJ1-2
TGTGCCAGCACCACCCCGGGGGCCTCTTTAGATACCTTC
CASTTPGASLDTF
>.|TRBV10-3|few|TRBJ2-7
TGTGCCATCAGTGAATTAGAGGGCGACGAGCAGTACTTC
CAISELEGDEQYF
>TRBD1|TRBV6-5|few|TRBJ1-4
TGTGCCAGCAGTACTCGATTGACAGGGACTAATGAAAAACTGTTTTTT
CASSTRLTGTNEKLFF
>.|TRBV20-1|.|TRBJ1-3
TGCAGTGCTCCTCACGGAGGTGCTGGAAACACCATATATTTT
CSAPHGGAGNTIYF
>TRBD1|TRBV5-4|few|TRBJ1-1
TGTGCCAGCAGCGGAGGGGGCGCCGGCACTGAAGCTTTCTTT
CASSGGGAGTEAFF
>TRBD2|TRBV28|.|TRBJ2-7
TGTGCCAGCAGCCTGGGGCTAGCGGGAGACGAGCAGTACTTC
CASSLGLAGDEQYF
>.|TRBV5-6|few|TRBJ1-2
TGTGCCAGCAGTAGGGATCTGGGCTACACCTTC
CASSRDLGYTF
>TRBD2|TRBV12-3/TRBV12-4|few|TRBJ2-1
TGTGCCAGCAGTTGGACTAGCGGGAGTAGGGGTGAGCAGTTCTTC
CASSWTSGSRGEQFF
>.|TRBV11-2|many|TRBJ1-3
TGTGCCAGCAGCTTAGAAATCCCCGGGACTGGAAACACCATATATTTT
CASSLEIPGTGNTIYF
>.|TRBV12-3/TRBV12-4|once|TRBJ2-7
TGTGCCAGCAGTTTCGGCTCGATCTACGAGCAGTACTTC
CASSFGSIYEQYF
>.|TRBV12-3/TRBV12-4|.|TRBJ1-3
TGTGCCAGCAGTTTATGGGCGCCATCTGGAAACACCATATATTTT
CASSLWAPSGNTIYF
>.|TRBV12-3/TRBV12-4|many|TRBJ1-1
TGTGCCAGCAGCCCCTGGGGCTACACTGAAGCTTTCTTT
CASSPWGYTEAFF